The next 30 T cell receptor beta chains were all read from a single sample in a study of tumor-infiltrating lymphocytes in primary liver carcinoma (dated by TCRdb to 2017 to 2019). TRIzol reagent was used to extract blood RNA from unsorted whole blood, while the DNeasy Blood & Tissue kit provided the germline DNA. Sequencing was carried out with an Illumina HiSeq 2500. Starting from 450 to 500 ng total RNA, TCRbeta-specific cDNA was produced by reverse transcription with a constant-region primer and ProtoScript II reverse transcriptase. The TCRbeta libraries were prepared through three rounds of nested multiplex PCR following a slightly modified ARM-PCR procedure. Each of the first two PCR rounds ran for approximately 10 cycles using multiplex TRBV1-TRBV30 forward primers together with a Cbeta reverse primer. The raw public reads went through TCRdb reprocessing: fastp at Q25, MiXCR clone calling, in-frame beta chains kept. Identical CDR3 proteins give one entry, which carries the most common genes and DNA. Present in this sample are approximately 300,000 distinct CDR3 sequences, about 60% of which were seen just once. 9% of the sample is in the top ten clones.

The sample consisted of peripheral blood. The source of these receptors is a man aged 35 to 55 with primary liver carcinoma and hepatitis B virus infection.

In the case of this clonotype: An end of the junction differs from the germline gene, which may be a read error. The rearrangement links TRBV7-3 to TRBJ1-2, with D unclear. The CDR3 loop spans 12 amino acids. Per germline, CDR1 SGHTA and CDR2 FQGTGA. The CDR3 bases are TGTGCCAGTAGCTTACAATCCGGATTTCCTGCCTTC. The encoded protein is CASSLQSGFPAF.

A note on this clonotype: A read error may produce the germline difference seen at one junction end. The CDR3 region is CARSLPGRRDTQYF. For the CDR3, the DNA is TGTGCCAGGAGCTTACCGGGTCGTAGAGATACACAGTATTTT. The chain has TRBV11-2 and TRBJ2-3; D call uncertain. The germline V gene has CDR1 SGHAT and CDR2 FQNNGV. The CDR3 length is 14 residues.

The chain is built from TRBV29-1 and TRBJ2-1; maybe TRBD2 (5 bases). The CDR3 totals 14 residues. V gave up 7 bases and J gave up 7 bases, with 20 bases separating them. Germline V CDR1 and CDR2: SQVTM, ANQGSEA. The CDR3 DNA is TGCAGCGGCGGCTGGAGACTACCGAGGAATGAGCAGTTCTTC. It is translated as CSGGWRLPRNEQFF.

Regarding this clonotype: The conserved phenylalanine or tryptophan normally closing the CDR3 is absent here, so this likely arose from a read error. This chain uses TRBV10-3 with TRBJ2-5; 7 nucleotides match TRBD1. The V and J ends lost 7 bases and 5 bases, in that order; junction bases with no gene match: 7. Germline V CDR1 and CDR2: ENHRY, SYGVKD. This CDR3 is built from 13 residues. This CDR3 reads CAIKEGAQETQYL. CDR3 nucleotides: TGTGCCATCAAAGAGGGGGCGCAGGAGACCCAGTACCTC.

The table lists this clonotype with many counts. The chain is built from TRBV29-1 and TRBJ2-2, with a weak D call TRBD1 (5 bases). The germline V and J ends were trimmed by 4 bases and 2 bases, with 11 bases remaining between them. This CDR3 comprises 14 residues. Germline V CDR1 and CDR2: SQVTM, ANQGSEA. The CDR3 coding sequence is TGCAGCGTTGGGCGGACACCCAACACCGGGGAGCTGTTTTTT. This encodes CSVGRTPNTGELFF.

The chain carries TRBV4-3 and TRBJ2-5; no definite D call. Germline CDR1 and CDR2: LGHNA and YSLEER. The CDR3 runs to 14 residues. The V gene lost 4 bases and the J gene lost 5 bases, with 14 bases spanning the gap. The CDR3 loop is CASSLRLTMETQYF. The CDR3 nucleotides read TGCGCCAGCAGCCTCAGACTGACCATGGAGACCCAGTACTTC.

The genes are TRBV28 and TRBJ1-3; D gene unclear. V gave up 6 bases and J gave up 3 bases, with 15 bases separating them. CDR1 is MDHEN, CDR2 SYDVKM, per germline. This CDR3 is built from 15 residues. The CDR3 region is CASSPHGVGGNTIYF. CDR3 DNA: TGTGCCAGCAGCCCCCATGGGGTGGGTGGAAACACCATATATTTT.

With regard to this clonotype: This may arise from a read error, as a much more abundant clone is one base away. The gene calls are TRBV29-1 and TRBJ1-4; D is unclear. The germline CDR1 and CDR2 sequences are SQVTM and ANQGSEA. The CDR3 has 13 amino acids. V was clipped by 4 bases and J by 7 bases, with 13 bases between them. CDR3 residues: CSVAGQDSEKLFF. DNA of the CDR3: TGCAGCGTTGCCGGGCAGGATAGTGAAAAACTGTTTTTT.

As concerns this clonotype: Just one base apart from a much larger clone, this may be a read error. The chain is built from TRBV6-5 and TRBJ2-3, with TRBD2 matching 7 bases. Trimming at V came to 7 bases and at J to 3 bases, leaving 7 bases not matched to a gene. This CDR3 has 14 amino acids. Germline V lookup: CDR1 MNHEY, CDR2 SVGAGI. The CDR3 DNA reads as TGTGCCAGCAACGGGAGGTTCAGGACAGATACGCAGTATTTT. The encoded protein is CASNGRFRTDTQYF.

In nucleotides, the CDR3 is TGTGCCAGCAGTTACGAAACTCGTACTAGGGTCGGAGCCGGGAAGCCGTTTTTT. It is translated as CASSYETRTRVGAGKPFF. The J gene is TRBJ2-2, the V gene TRBV6-2 or TRBV6-3; a possible D gene is TRBD2 (5 bases). CDR3 length equals 18 residues. V dropped 2 bases and J dropped 16 bases, with 32 bases sitting between them. The germline V gene encodes CDR1 MNHEY and CDR2 SVGEGT.

The chain carries TRBV30 and TRBJ2-5; D unresolved. The CDR3 sequence is 11 residues long. Germline V gene sequence: CDR1 GTSNPN, CDR2 SVGIG (reference sequence). The germline V and J ends were trimmed by 2 bases and 4 bases, with 5 bases remaining between them. In DNA, the CDR3 is TGTGCCTGGAGTCCCTCAGAGACCCAGTACTTC. This sequence encodes CAWSPSETQYF.

This clonotype was found many times. V is TRBV11-2 and J is TRBJ2-3, with D hard to call. The CDR3 runs 13 residues. The germline CDR1 and CDR2 sequences are SGHAT and FQNNGV. V was shortened by 6 bases and J by 0 bases, with 7 bases between the two germline ends. Here the CDR3 DNA reads TGTGCCAGCAGGGTGGGAAGCACAGATACGCAGTATTTT. Its translation is CASRVGSTDTQYF.

Turning to this clonotype: Given a much more abundant clone one base away, this may be a read error. V usage is TRBV29-1 and J usage is TRBJ2-1, with 10 bases identical to TRBD2. The CDR3 loop spans 14 amino acids. Unmatched junction bases numbered 7, after V lost 5 bases and J lost 6 bases. Germline V gene data show CDR1 as SQVTM and CDR2 as ANQGSEA. The CDR3 coding sequence is TGCAGCGTTCGGGAAAGCGGGAGGGCCAATGAGCAGTTCTTC. As protein: CSVRESGRANEQFF.

With respect to this clonotype: One end of the junction fails to match germline, which may point to a read error. The V call is TRBV12-3 or TRBV12-4, the J call TRBJ2-1; D remains ambiguous. The CDR3 contains 15 residues. The CDR3 region has the DNA TGCGCCAACAGTTTTAATAGTAACTCCATTAATGAGCAGTTCTTC. Its translation: CANSFNSNSINEQFF.

This clonotype has ten or more counts. This rearrangement joins TRBV6-1 to TRBJ1-4; 7 bases fit TRBD1. In germline, CDR1 is MNHNS, CDR2 SASEGT. With V trimmed by 4 bases and J by 8 bases, 7 bases remained unmatched. CDR3 length equals 14 residues. CDR3 coding DNA: TGTGCCAGCAGTGGACAGGGTTTTGGCGAAAAACTGTTTTTT. It yields the protein CASSGQGFGEKLFF.

A word on this clonotype: A much bigger clone sits one base away, suggesting this may be a read error. The gene calls are TRBV5-5 and TRBJ2-3; tentatively, D is TRBD2 (6 bases). The germline gives CDR1 SGHKS, CDR2 YYEKEE (reference sequence). This CDR3 comprises 15 residues. CDR3 sequence (DNA): TGTGCCAGCAGCTTGCGGGAGACCCTCACAGATACGCGGTATTTT. This translates into CASSLRETLTDTRYF. The full variable domain, in which reference TRBV5-5 and TRBJ2-3 provide the parts outside the CDR3, is DAGVTQSPTHLIKTRGQQVTLRCSPISGHKSVSWYQQVLGQGPQFIFQYYEKEERGRGNFPDRFSARQFPNYSSELNVNALLLGDSALYLCASSLRETLTDTRYFGPGTRLTVL.

In regard to this clonotype: A much larger clone lies a single base off, so this may be a read error. This chain uses TRBV5-1 with TRBJ2-3; tentatively, D is TRBD1 (6 bases). CDR1 is SGHRS and CDR2 is YFSETQ in the germline V gene. CDR3 length: 15 amino acids. With 3 bases removed from V and 2 bases from J, the gap between germline ends came to 13 bases. This CDR3 is CASSSYRDITDTQYF. Written as DNA, the CDR3 is TGCGCCAGCAGCTCATACCGGGACATCACAGATACGCAGTATTTT. Full variable domain (remainder filled in from reference TRBV5-1 and TRBJ2-3): KAGVTQTPRYLIKTRGQQVTLSCSPISGHRSVSWYQQTPGQGLQFLFEYFSETQRNKGNFPGRFSGRQFSNSRSEMNVSTLELGDSALYLCASSSYRDITDTQYFGPGTRLTVL.

This chain uses TRBV5-1 with TRBJ2-1; 8 bases fit TRBD2. Losses at the gene ends were 4 bases for V and 0 bases for J; bases not matched to a gene: 12. The germline CDR1 and CDR2 sequences are SGHRS and YFSETQ. The CDR3 contains 18 residues. In DNA, the CDR3 is TGCGCCAGCAGCCAGGGACTAGTGGGTTTGAGCTCCTACAATGAGCAGTTCTTC. This encodes CASSQGLVGLSSYNEQFF.

This clonotype was detected only a few times. Mismatch with germline at one junction end may stem from a read error. The chain joins TRBV11-2 to TRBJ1-6; D remains ambiguous. Germline-derived CDR1 and CDR2 are SGHAT and FQNNGV. The length of the CDR3 is 17 residues. The CDR3 region is CASSLDQPQNYNSSLHF. CDR3 DNA sequence: TGTGCCAGCAGCTTAGATCAACCTCAGAATTACAATTCATCCCTCCACTTT.

V is TRBV20-1 and J is TRBJ2-7; D ambiguous. V lost 4 bases and J lost 3, with 16 bases in between. There are 14 residues in the CDR3. Germline V gene lookup returns CDR1 DFQATT and CDR2 SNEGSKA (reference sequence). CDR3 sequence: CSATNLRSGYEQYF. The CDR3 DNA reads as TGCAGTGCTACCAATTTACGATCCGGCTACGAGCAGTACTTC.

The chain recombines TRBV28 with TRBJ1-2, with a tentative D call TRBD1 (6 bases). Looked up from germline, CDR1 is MDHEN and CDR2 is SYDVKM. The CDR3 covers 13 residues. With 2 bases removed from V and 8 bases from J, the gap between germline ends came to 12 bases. The CDR3, as DNA: TGTGCCAGCAGTTTAAGACCAGGGGTGGGCTACACCTTC. This encodes CASSLRPGVGYTF.

Points on this clonotype: Mismatch with germline at one junction end may stem from a read error. The CDR3 DNA reads TGCGACAGCAGCCAAGTTACCCAGGGATACACTGAAGCTTTCTTT. The encoded protein is CDSSQVTQGYTEAFF. J is TRBJ1-1 and V is TRBV4-1; a possible D gene is TRBD1 (5 bases). Germline V gene lookup returns CDR1 MGHRA and CDR2 YSYEKL. The CDR3 has 15 residues.

About this clonotype: A much larger clone sits a single nucleotide away, making a read error possible. V usage is TRBV6-2 or TRBV6-3 and J usage is TRBJ1-5; D call uncertain. The V gene lost 8 bases and the J gene lost 7 bases, with 12 bases spanning the gap. Germline loops: CDR1 MNHEY, CDR2 SVGEGT. This CDR3 region has 12 residues. This chain's CDR3 is CASGTLGQPQHF. In DNA, the CDR3 is TGTGCCAGCGGAACCCTAGGACAGCCCCAGCATTTT.

Points on this clonotype: Since a much larger clone is just one base distant, this may be a read error. The gene calls are TRBV6-1 and TRBJ2-7; TRBD1 is a possible D gene (6 bases). CDR1 is MNHNS, CDR2 SASEGT, per germline. The CDR3 is made up of 14 amino acids. CDR3 DNA sequence: TGTGCCAGGAGTGTCACCGGGACAATCTACGAGCAGTACTTC. This sequence encodes CARSVTGTIYEQYF.

This clonotype has just one count. The genes are TRBV5-4 and TRBJ2-5, with TRBD2 as a possible D gene (6 bases). The CDR3 extends over 15 amino acids. The V end was cut by 8 bases, the J end by 5 bases, with 22 bases between. Germline CDR1 and CDR2: SGHNT and YYREEE (reference sequence). The CDR3 spells CARSGTGEGEETQYF. Written as DNA, the CDR3 is TGTGCCAGAAGCGGAACGGGGGAAGGGGAGGAGACCCAGTACTTC.

CDR3 sequence (DNA): TGCGCCAGCAGCGGGGGACTAGCGGGGCAATACAATGAGCAGTTCTTC. Its translation: CASSGGLAGQYNEQFF. The chain links TRBV5-1 to TRBJ2-1, with 13 bases that match TRBD2. Trimming cost V 4 bases and J 4 bases; bases outside gene matches: 5. The CDR3 sequence is 16 residues long. Germline loops: CDR1 SGHRS, CDR2 YFSETQ.

Note on this clonotype: Likely a read error: the CDR3 ends without its conserved phenylalanine or tryptophan. The gene calls are TRBV11-2 and TRBJ2-5, with D perhaps matching TRBD2 (6 bases). V lost 2 bases to trimming and J lost 4 bases, with 20 bases between them. The CDR3 has 17 amino acids. CDR1 and CDR2 (germline): SGHAT, FQNNGV. The CDR3 coding sequence is TGTGCCAGCAGCTTATACCCGGGGGTAGCGGCACGAGAGACCCAGTACTCC. It translates to CASSLYPGVAARETQYS.

For this clonotype: An end of the junction differs from the germline gene, which may be a read error. This rearrangement joins TRBV29-1 to TRBJ1-1, with a possible D match to TRBD1 (6 bases). Per germline, CDR1 SQVTM and CDR2 ANQGSEA. This CDR3 has 13 residues. The CDR3 protein is CTVEDSSNTEAFF. CDR3 DNA: TGCACCGTTGAGGACAGCAGTAACACTGAAGCTTTCTTT. The full variable domain, with the rest looked up from reference TRBV29-1 and TRBJ1-1, is SAVISQKPSRDICQRGTSLTIQCQVDSQVTMMFWYRQQPGQSLTLIATANQGSEATYESGFVIDKFPISRPNLTFSTLTVSNMSPEDSSIYLCTVEDSSNTEAFFGQGTRLTVV.

Points on this clonotype: This clone may be a read error of a much larger clone one base away. The genes are TRBV29-1 and TRBJ2-7, with D tentatively TRBD2 (5 bases). The CDR3 length is 11 residues. Germline CDR1 is SQVTM and CDR2 is ANQGSEA. The CDR3 protein is CGVDYASYEYF. DNA of the CDR3: TGCGGCGTTGACTACGCATCGTACGAGTACTTC.

This chain connects TRBV5-5 to TRBJ2-1, with 7 bases aligning to TRBD2. The J segment lost 8 bases and the V segment lost 4 bases, leaving 21 bases of the junction unmatched. The CDR3 runs to 18 residues. CDR1 SGHKS and CDR2 YYEKEE come from the germline V gene (reference sequence). CDR3: CASSPSREGPYARYEQFF. CDR3 nucleotide sequence: TGTGCCAGCAGCCCCTCGAGGGAGGGTCCCTACGCTCGATATGAGCAGTTCTTC.